The 15 T cell receptor beta chains listed next were all sequenced from one sample in a study of T cell responses to AZD1222 COVID-19 vaccine. Clones were sequenced by immunoSEQ multiplex PCR, and TCRdb holds only the in-frame ones, with some missing. The table records more than 110,000 clones, roughly 90% of them present only once. The sample consisted of peripheral blood, taken 28 days after the second AZD1222 dose. These receptor sequences come from an adult who received the AZD1222 COVID-19 vaccine.

CDR3 protein: CASSPVGLAGHYEQYF. DNA for the CDR3: TGTGCCAGCTCACCTGTTGGACTAGCGGGGCACTACGAGCAGTACTTC. The V and J genes are TRBV18 and TRBJ2-7; 12 bases are shared with TRBD2. The CDR3 covers 16 residues. The junction had 6 bases not matched to a gene; V was cut back by 3 bases and J by 3 bases. Germline CDR1 KGHSH, CDR2 LQKENI.

The rearrangement joins TRBV29-1 to TRBJ2-2, with 7 positions matching TRBD2. Germline values: CDR1 SQVTM, CDR2 ANQGSEA. J was trimmed by 1 base and V by 7 bases; bases with no gene match: 6. This CDR3 has 14 residues. In DNA form, the CDR3 reads TGCAGCGGGGAGGGTGGAGGGAACACCGGGGAGCTGTTTTTT. This codes for CSGEGGGNTGELFF.

V usage is TRBV7-5 and J usage is TRBJ2-3; TRBD1 was called by the table and not checked on the DNA. TRBV7-5 is assigned pseudogene status. The CDR3 is made up of 14 amino acids. The CDR3 here is CASTPGHATDTQYF. The CDR3 bases are TGTGCCTCTACCCCCGGACACGCCACAGATACGCAGTATTTT.

The rearrangement joins TRBV11-2 to TRBJ2-3; TRBD2 agrees at 8 bases. The V gene end was trimmed by 4 bases and the J gene end by 1 base; junction bases not matched to a gene: 13. The germline V gene encodes CDR1 SGHAT and CDR2 FQNNGV. This CDR3 is 18 amino acids long. CDR3 nucleotides: TGTGCCAGCAGCTCCTCCTTGGCGGGAGGTCGGGGCACAGATACGCAGTATTTT. Its translation is CASSSSLAGGRGTDTQYF.

The chain uses TRBV18 and TRBJ1-1; TRBD1 matches at 8 bases. The CDR3 contains 13 residues. V was clipped by 6 bases and J by 4 bases; unmatched bases: 4. Per germline, CDR1 KGHSH and CDR2 LQKENI. The chain's CDR3 is CASSPTGGTEAFF. CDR3 nucleotides: TGTGCCAGCTCTCCCACAGGGGGCACTGAAGCTTTCTTT. Drawing the rest from reference TRBV18 and TRBJ1-1, the complete variable domain is NAGVMQNPRHLVRRRGQEARLRCSPMKGHSHVYWYRQLPEEGLKFMVYLQKENIIDESGMPKERFSAEFPKEGPSILRIQQVVRGDSAAYFCASSPTGGTEAFFGQGTRLTVV.

The CDR3 spells CASRSQYLGNQPQHF. CDR3 in DNA: TGTGCCAGCAGGTCACAGTATTTAGGCAATCAGCCCCAGCATTTT. The chain joins TRBV6-5 to TRBJ1-5; D uncertain. V was shortened by 6 bases and J by 2 bases, with 14 bases between the two germline ends. This CDR3 is 15 amino acids long. The germline V gene encodes CDR1 MNHEY and CDR2 SVGAGI.

For this clone: Other DNA sequences of this sample code for an identical CDR3. The rearrangement links TRBV7-2 to TRBJ1-2; D may be TRBD1 (5 bases). CDR3 length: 13 residues. Germline V lookup: CDR1 SGHTA, CDR2 FQGNSA. V dropped 5 bases and J dropped 4 bases, with 11 bases sitting between them. The CDR3 reads CASSPGTGYGYTF. CDR3 DNA: TGTGCCAGCAGCCCTGGCACAGGCTATGGCTACACCTTC. The entire variable domain, with the rest obtained from reference TRBV7-2 and TRBJ1-2, is as follows: GAGVSQSPSNKVTEKGKDVELRCDPISGHTALYWYRQSLGQGLEFLIYFQGNSAPDKSGLPSDRFSAERTGGSVSTLTIQRTQQEDSAVYLCASSPGTGYGYTFGSGTRLTVV.

The chain links TRBV10-3 to TRBJ1-2; D possibly corresponds to TRBD1 (5 bases). Germline-derived CDR1 and CDR2 are ENHRY and SYGVKD. The CDR3 extends over 14 amino acids. V was trimmed by 3 bases and J by 4 bases, leaving 12 bases between them. The chain's CDR3 is CAISDPGRSYGYTF. As DNA, the CDR3 is TGTGCCATCAGTGACCCGGGACGTAGCTATGGCTACACCTTC.

V gene TRBV3-1 (or the pseudogene TRBV3-2) combines with J gene TRBJ1-4; D unclear. The CDR3 totals 14 residues. The germline CDR1 and CDR2 sequences are LGHDT and YNNKEL (reference sequence). V lost 1 base and J lost 5, with 8 bases in between. CDR3 region: CASSQGVSNEKLFF. As DNA, the CDR3 is TGTGCCAGCAGCCAAGGGGTATCGAATGAAAAACTGTTTTTT.

The chain joins TRBV24-1 to TRBJ2-1, with TRBD1 as a possible D gene (6 bases). Germline V CDR1 and CDR2: KGHDR, SFDVKD. CDR3 size: 15 residues. V was trimmed by 4 bases and J by 0 bases, leaving 9 bases between them. In nucleotides, the CDR3 is TGTGCCACCAGTGACGGACAGAGCTCCTACAATGAGCAGTTCTTC. Translated: CATSDGQSSYNEQFF.

The chain is built from TRBV19 and TRBJ2-1, with TRBD2 as a possible D gene (6 bases). V lost 2 bases and J 0 bases, leaving 14 bases between the germline ends. Germline V gene data show CDR1 as LNHDA and CDR2 as SQIVND (reference sequence). The CDR3 consists of 17 residues. In nucleotides, the CDR3 is TGTGCCAGTAGTATAACCTCTAGCGCGAGCTCCTACAATGAGCAGTTCTTC. It specifies CASSITSSASSYNEQFF.

J is TRBJ2-7 and V is TRBV15; D is ambiguous. Germline CDR1 reads LNHNV; CDR2 reads YYDKDF (reference sequence). This CDR3 region has 14 residues. Trimming pared 0 bases from V and 2 bases from J, leaving 8 bases between. CDR3: CATSREGSPYEQYF. CDR3 in DNA: TGTGCCACCAGCAGAGAGGGCAGCCCCTACGAGCAGTACTTC.

The chain employs TRBV5-4 and TRBJ2-7; 7 bases are a match to TRBD1. This CDR3 region has 15 residues. Germline V CDR1 and CDR2: SGHNT, YYREEE (reference sequence). J lost 6 bases, V lost 0 bases, and 9 bases had no gene match. CDR3 loop: CASSLAVDRALEQYF. The CDR3 DNA sequence: TGTGCCAGCAGCTTGGCCGTAGACAGGGCTCTCGAGCAGTACTTC.

This chain links TRBV19 with TRBJ1-4; tentative D call: TRBD1 (5 bases). The length of the CDR3 is 13 residues. CDR1 LNHDA and CDR2 SQIVND come from the germline V gene (reference sequence). Trimming removed 7 bases from V and 8 bases from J, with 14 bases in between. The CDR3 DNA reads as TGTGCCAGTACTGACAGACCCCAGGAAAAACTGTTTTTT. Protein sequence: CASTDRPQEKLFF.

This chain joins TRBV11-2 and TRBJ2-1; D remains unclear. Germline V lookup: CDR1 SGHAT, CDR2 FQNNGV. This CDR3 has 15 amino acids. Trimming shortened V by 0 bases and J by 0 bases, and 6 bases separated the two germline ends. CDR3 in amino acids: CASSLEHSSYNEQFF. The CDR3, as DNA: TGTGCCAGCAGCTTAGAACACAGCTCCTACAATGAGCAGTTCTTC.